This TCR beta chain was documented in a study of shared clonotypes between healthy human individuals. Trimming shortened V by 0 bases and J by 6 bases, and 4 bases separated the two germline ends. Per germline, CDR1 SGHDT and CDR2 YYEEEE. The CDR3 is made up of 12 amino acids. Every immunoSEQ plate was one replicate of a subset's evenly spread DNA. TCRdb keeps only in-frame clones here, not all; method: immunoSEQ multiplex PCR. The sample carries about 1.1 million clones, 60% to 80% recorded once. This clonotype was obtained from a man aged 18 to 30 in good health. Some clones in this sample may be carry-over from other donors' samples. The rearrangement uses TRBV5-6 and TRBJ1-3; D unclear. The source material was memory CD4+ T cells from PBMCs. The subset is: CD45RA-negative fraction. CDR3 coding DNA: TGTGCCAGCAGCTTGGGTGTAAACACCATATATTTT. This codes for CASSLGVNTIYF.